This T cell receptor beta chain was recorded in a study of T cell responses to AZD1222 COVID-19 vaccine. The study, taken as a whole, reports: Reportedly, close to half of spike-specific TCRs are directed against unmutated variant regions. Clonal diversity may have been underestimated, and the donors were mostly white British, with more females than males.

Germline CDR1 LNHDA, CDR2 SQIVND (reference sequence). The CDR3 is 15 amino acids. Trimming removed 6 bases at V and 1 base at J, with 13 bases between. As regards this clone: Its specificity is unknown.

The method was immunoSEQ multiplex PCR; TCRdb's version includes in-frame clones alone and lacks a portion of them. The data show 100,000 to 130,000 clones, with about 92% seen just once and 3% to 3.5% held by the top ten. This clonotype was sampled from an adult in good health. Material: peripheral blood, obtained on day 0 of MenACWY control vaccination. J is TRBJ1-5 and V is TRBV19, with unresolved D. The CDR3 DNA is TGTGCCAGTAGCCGAGATGGACTGAGCAATCAGCCCCAGCATTTT. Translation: CASSRDGLSNQPQHF.